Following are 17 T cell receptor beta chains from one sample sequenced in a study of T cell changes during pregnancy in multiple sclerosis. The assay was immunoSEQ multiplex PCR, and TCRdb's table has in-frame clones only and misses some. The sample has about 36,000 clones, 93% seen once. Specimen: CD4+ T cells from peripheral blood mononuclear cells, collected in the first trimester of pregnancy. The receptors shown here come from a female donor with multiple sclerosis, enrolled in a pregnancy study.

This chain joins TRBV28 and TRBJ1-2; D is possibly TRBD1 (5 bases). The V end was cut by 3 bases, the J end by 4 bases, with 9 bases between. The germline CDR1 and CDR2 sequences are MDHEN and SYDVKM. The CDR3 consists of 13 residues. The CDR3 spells CASSLGQFYGYTF. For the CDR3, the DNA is TGTGCCAGCAGTTTGGGGCAGTTCTATGGCTACACCTTC.

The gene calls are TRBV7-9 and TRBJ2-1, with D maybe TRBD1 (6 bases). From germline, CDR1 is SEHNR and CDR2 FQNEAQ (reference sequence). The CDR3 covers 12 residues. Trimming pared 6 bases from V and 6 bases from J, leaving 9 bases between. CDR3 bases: TGTGCCAGCAGAGAAGGGGGCAATGAGCAGTTCTTC. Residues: CASREGGNEQFF.

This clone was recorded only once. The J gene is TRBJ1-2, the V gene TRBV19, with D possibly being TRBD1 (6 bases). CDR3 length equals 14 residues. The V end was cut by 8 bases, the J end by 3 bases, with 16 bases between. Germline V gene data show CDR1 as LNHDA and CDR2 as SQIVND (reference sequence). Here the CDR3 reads CASRSQGLDYGYTF. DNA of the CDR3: TGTGCCAGTCGTAGCCAGGGGCTAGACTATGGCTACACCTTC.

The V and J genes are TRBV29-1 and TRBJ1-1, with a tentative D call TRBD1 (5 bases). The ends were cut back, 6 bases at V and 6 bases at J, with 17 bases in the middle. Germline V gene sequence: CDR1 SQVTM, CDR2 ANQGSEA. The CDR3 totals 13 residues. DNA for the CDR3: TGCAGCGTCCTGGGGGGGGGAGAGCCTGAAGCTTTCTTT. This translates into CSVLGGGEPEAFF.

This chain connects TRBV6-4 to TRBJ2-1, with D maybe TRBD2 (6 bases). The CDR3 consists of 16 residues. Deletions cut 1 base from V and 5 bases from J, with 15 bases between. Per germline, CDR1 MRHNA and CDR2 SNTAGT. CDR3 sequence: CASSDYPGLYDNEQFF. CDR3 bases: TGTGCCAGCAGTGACTACCCGGGACTGTACGACAATGAGCAGTTCTTC.

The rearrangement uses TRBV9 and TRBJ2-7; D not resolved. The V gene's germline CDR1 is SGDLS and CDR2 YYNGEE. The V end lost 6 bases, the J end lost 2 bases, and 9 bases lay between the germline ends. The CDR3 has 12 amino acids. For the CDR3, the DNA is TGTGCCAGCATCACAGAGCCCTACGAGCAGTACTTC. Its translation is CASITEPYEQYF.

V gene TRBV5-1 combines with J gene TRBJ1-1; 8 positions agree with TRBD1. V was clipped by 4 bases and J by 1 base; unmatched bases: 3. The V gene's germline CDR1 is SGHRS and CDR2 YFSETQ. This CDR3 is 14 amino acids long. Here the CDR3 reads CASSSGTGNTEAFF. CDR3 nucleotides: TGCGCCAGCAGCAGCGGGACAGGGAACACTGAAGCTTTCTTT.

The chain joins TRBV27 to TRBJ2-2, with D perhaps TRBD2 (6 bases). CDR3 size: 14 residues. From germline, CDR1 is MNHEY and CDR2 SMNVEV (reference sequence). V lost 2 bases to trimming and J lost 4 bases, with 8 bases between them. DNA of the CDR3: TGTGCCAGCAGTTTAACTAGCCCCACCGGGGAGCTGTTTTTT. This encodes CASSLTSPTGELFF.

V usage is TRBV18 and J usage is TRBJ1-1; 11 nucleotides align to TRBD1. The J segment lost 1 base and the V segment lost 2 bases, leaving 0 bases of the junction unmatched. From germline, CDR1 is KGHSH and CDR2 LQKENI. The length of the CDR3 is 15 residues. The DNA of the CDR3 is TGTGCCAGCTCACCAGGGACAGGGGGGAACACTGAAGCTTTCTTT. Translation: CASSPGTGGNTEAFF. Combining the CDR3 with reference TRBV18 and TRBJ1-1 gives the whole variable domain NAGVMQNPRHLVRRRGQEARLRCSPMKGHSHVYWYRQLPEEGLKFMVYLQKENIIDESGMPKERFSAEFPKEGPSILRIQQVVRGDSAAYFCASSPGTGGNTEAFFGQGTRLTVV.

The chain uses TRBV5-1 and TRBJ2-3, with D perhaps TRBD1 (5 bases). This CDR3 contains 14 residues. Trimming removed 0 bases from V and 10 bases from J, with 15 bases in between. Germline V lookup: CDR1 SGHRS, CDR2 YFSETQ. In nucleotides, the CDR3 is TGCGCCAGCAGCTTGGGGGCTTTGGGGCAGGCGCAGTATTTT. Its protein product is CASSLGALGQAQYF.

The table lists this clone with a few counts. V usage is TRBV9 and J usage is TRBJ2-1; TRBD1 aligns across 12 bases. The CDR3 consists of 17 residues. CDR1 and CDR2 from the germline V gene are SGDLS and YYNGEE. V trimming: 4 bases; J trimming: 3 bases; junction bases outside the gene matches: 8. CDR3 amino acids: CASSPRGTGGIYNEQFF. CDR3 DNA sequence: TGTGCCAGCAGCCCCCGGGGGACAGGGGGCATCTACAATGAGCAGTTCTTC.

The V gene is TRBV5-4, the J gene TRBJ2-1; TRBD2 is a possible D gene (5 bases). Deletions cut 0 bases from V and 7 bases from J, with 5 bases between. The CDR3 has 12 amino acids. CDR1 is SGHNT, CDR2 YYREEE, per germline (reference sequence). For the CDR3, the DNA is TGTGCCAGCAGCTTGGGAGGGAATGAGCAGTTCTTC. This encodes CASSLGGNEQFF.

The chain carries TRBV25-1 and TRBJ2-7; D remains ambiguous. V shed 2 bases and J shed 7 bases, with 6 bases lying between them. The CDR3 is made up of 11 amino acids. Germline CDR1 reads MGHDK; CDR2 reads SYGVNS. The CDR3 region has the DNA TGTGCCAGCAGTGAAACGACAGAGCAGTACTTC. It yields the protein CASSETTEQYF.

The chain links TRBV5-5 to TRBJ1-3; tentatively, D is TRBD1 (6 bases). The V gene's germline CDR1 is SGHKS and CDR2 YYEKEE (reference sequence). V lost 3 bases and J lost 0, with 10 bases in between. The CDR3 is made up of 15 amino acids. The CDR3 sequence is CASSSDRPSGNTIYF. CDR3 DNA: TGTGCCAGCAGCTCTGACAGGCCCTCTGGAAACACCATATATTTT.

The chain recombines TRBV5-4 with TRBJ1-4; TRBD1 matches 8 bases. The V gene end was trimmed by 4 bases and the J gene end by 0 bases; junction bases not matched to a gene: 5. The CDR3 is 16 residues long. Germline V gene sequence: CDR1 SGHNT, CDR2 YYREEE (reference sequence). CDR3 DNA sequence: TGTGCCAGCAGCGCGGACAGGGTTGCAACTAATGAAAAACTGTTTTTT. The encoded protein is CASSADRVATNEKLFF.

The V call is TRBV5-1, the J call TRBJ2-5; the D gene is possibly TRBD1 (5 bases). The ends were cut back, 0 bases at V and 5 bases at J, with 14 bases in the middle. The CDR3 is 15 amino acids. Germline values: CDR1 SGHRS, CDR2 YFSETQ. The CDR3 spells CASSLAMGPLETQYF. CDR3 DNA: TGCGCCAGCAGCTTGGCCATGGGGCCCCTGGAGACCCAGTACTTC.

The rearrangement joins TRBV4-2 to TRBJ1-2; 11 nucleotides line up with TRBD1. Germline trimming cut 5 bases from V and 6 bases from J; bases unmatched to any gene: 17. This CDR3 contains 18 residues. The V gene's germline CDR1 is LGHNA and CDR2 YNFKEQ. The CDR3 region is CASSGRDEPGQGGDGYTF. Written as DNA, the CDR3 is TGTGCCAGCAGCGGCAGGGATGAACCGGGACAGGGGGGTGATGGCTACACCTTC.